The count of the clone carrying this TCR beta chain is one. The data belong to a study of blood T cell repertoires in COVID-19. Study details: Samples taken during acute and convalescent COVID-19 were collected in the United States, Italy and Spain.

Original analysis: Reference gene primers were amplified, and this amplification served to estimate nucleated cell counts. Only in-frame clones appear in the TCRdb table, and some are missing; sequencing was by immunoSEQ multiplex PCR. The V and J calls and the clone size are those of that table, but D and trimming were determined from the DNA. The sample holds about 280,000 clones, 85% to 90% seen once. The CDR3 length is 15 residues. Per germline, CDR1 MRHNA and CDR2 SNTAGT. V lost 6 bases, J lost 0 bases, and 13 bases lay in between. This receptor was taken from a young woman with COVID-19, enrolled during active disease. Specimen: peripheral blood. The chain is built from TRBV6-4 and TRBJ2-3; D remains unclear. The CDR3 is CASSDGRLSTDTQYF. CDR3 nucleotides: TGTGCCAGCAGCGACGGTCGGTTGAGCACAGATACGCAGTATTTT.